This paragraph reports one T cell receptor (beta chain). The sample belongs to a study of cytomegalovirus exposure and HLA in healthy donors. The germline V gene encodes CDR1 SGHRS and CDR2 YFSETQ. The CDR3 is made up of 15 amino acids. V lost 0 bases to trimming and J lost 1 base, with 8 bases between them. The PCR ran on 60 Vbeta and 13 Jbeta primers. Profiling relied on immunoSEQ multiplex PCR, and the TCRdb table lists in-frame clones only, not all of them. The data hold 150,000 to 200,000 clones, with 75% to 85% observed a single time. Material: PBMCs. The TCR was taken from a woman aged 25 to 39 in good health and CMV-seronegative. The V and J genes are TRBV5-1 and TRBJ1-5; D unclear. The CDR3 DNA reads TGCGCCAGCAGCTTGGTCTCGGGGAGCAATCAGCCCCAGCATTTT. This sequence encodes CASSLVSGSNQPQHF. Filled out from reference TRBV5-1 and TRBJ1-5, the complete variable domain reads KAGVTQTPRYLIKTRGQQVTLSCSPISGHRSVSWYQQTPGQGLQFLFEYFSETQRNKGNFPGRFSGRQFSNSRSEMNVSTLELGDSALYLCASSLVSGSNQPQHFGDGTRLSIL.